The 7 T cell receptor beta chains in this list originate from one sample, sequenced in a study of cytomegalovirus exposure and HLA in healthy donors. PCR was performed using 60 Vbeta and 13 Jbeta primers. Profiled with immunoSEQ multiplex PCR; TCRdb holds only in-frame clones, not every one. The data contain around 130,000 clones, 74% of them singletons. Sequencing used PBMCs. All receptors come from a man aged 40-55 years in good health and CMV-seropositive.

V is TRBV5-1 and J is TRBJ2-1, with D possibly matching TRBD2 (6 bases). V lost 4 bases, J lost 9 bases, and 17 bases lay in between. The germline CDR1 and CDR2 sequences are SGHRS and YFSETQ. The CDR3 consists of 14 residues. The CDR3 DNA reads TGCGCCAGCAGCCCGGTCGGAGGGGCCCCTGAGCAGTTCTTC. Translated, it gives CASSPVGGAPEQFF.

This clone came up a few times. The rearrangement links TRBV27 to TRBJ1-6, with D maybe TRBD1 (5 bases). V was trimmed by 3 bases and J by 5 bases, leaving 8 bases between them. CDR3 size: 14 residues. Per the germline V gene, CDR1 is MNHEY and CDR2 is SMNVEV (reference sequence). This chain's CDR3 is CASSFLRDNSPLHF. The CDR3 coding sequence is TGTGCCAGCAGTTTCCTCAGGGATAATTCACCCCTCCACTTT.

This clone was seen a handful of times. The gene calls are TRBV28 and TRBJ1-1; D not certain. Trimming took off 5 bases at V and 6 bases at J, with 16 bases between the two ends. Germline V gene data show CDR1 as MDHEN and CDR2 as SYDVKM. The CDR3 covers 14 residues. The DNA of the CDR3 is TGTGCCAGCAGTGAGACTCTTGAACACTCTGAAGCTTTCTTT. This gives the protein CASSETLEHSEAFF.

The chain combines TRBV6-5 with TRBJ2-1; D may be TRBD2 (6 bases). CDR1 and CDR2 (germline): MNHEY, SVGAGI. This CDR3 contains 15 residues. Trimming took off 2 bases at V and 0 bases at J, with 8 bases between the two ends. CDR3 DNA sequence: TGTGCCAGCAGTTACGGGGGGTTCTCCTACAATGAGCAGTTCTTC. Its protein is CASSYGGFSYNEQFF.

In regard to this clone: In the same sample, other DNA sequences code for this CDR3. The gene calls are TRBV7-9 and TRBJ2-7; D unclear. V gave up 4 bases and J gave up 0 bases, with 4 bases separating them. The CDR3 has 12 residues. The germline V gene has CDR1 SEHNR and CDR2 FQNEAQ (reference sequence). The CDR3 sequence: CASSSSSYEQYF. DNA of the CDR3: TGTGCCAGCAGCTCCAGCTCCTACGAGCAGTACTTC.

The genes are TRBV27 and TRBJ1-5; tentative D call: TRBD1 (6 bases). Germline V gene data show CDR1 as MNHEY and CDR2 as SMNVEV (reference sequence). There are 14 residues in the CDR3. V gave up 6 bases and J gave up 1 base, with 10 bases separating them. The CDR3 sequence is CASRSGTSNQPQHF. CDR3 in DNA: TGTGCCAGCAGGTCCGGGACAAGCAATCAGCCCCAGCATTTT.

The genes are TRBV28 and TRBJ1-6; unclear D gene. CDR1 is MDHEN and CDR2 is SYDVKM in the germline V gene. This CDR3 comprises 15 residues. Trimming left V 5 bases short and J 3 bases short, with 11 bases between. The CDR3 coding sequence is TGTGCCAGCAGTAGCAGGAACTTCTATAATTCACCCCTCCACTTT. Its protein is CASSSRNFYNSPLHF.